Listed below are T cell receptor beta chains from one sample, sequenced in a study of Graves' ophthalmopathy and Graves' hyperthyroidism. TCRdb analysed the multiplex PCR reads with MiXCR anew, one entry per CDR3 protein. The table records approximately 700,000 distinct CDR3 sequences, under 50% of them present only once. Sequencing was done on a sample of peripheral blood. Source of these receptors: an adult man with Graves' ophthalmopathy. CDR3s include the opening cysteine and the closing phenylalanine or tryptophan. D genes are given only for firm matches. A row's size may be missing; if present it is once, few, many or a size class.

>14|TRBV7-9|TRBJ2-2|-|many
TGTGCCAGCAGCTTAGGATCCTCCACCGGGGAGCTGTTTTTT
CASSLGSSTGELFF
>15|TRBV5-4|TRBJ1-2|-|many
TGTGCCAGCAGCTTCCGAGGGGCGCGAGGCTATGGCTACACCTTC
CASSFRGARGYGYTF
>14|TRBV7-2|TRBJ2-7|-|-
TGTGCCAGCGTCGATCTACGGGTGTCCTACGAGCAGTACTTC
CASVDLRVSYEQYF
>9|TRBV29-1|TRBJ2-7|-|few
TGCAGCGTTGAGGACGAGCAGTACTTC
CSVEDEQYF
>13|TRBV29-1|TRBJ2-7|-|-
TGCAGCCTACAGGGACTTAGCTCCTACGAGCAGTACTTC
CSLQGLSSYEQYF
>16|TRBV10-3|TRBJ2-2|-|many
TGTGCCATCAGTGCCTCACGGACTACCGACACCGGGGAGCTGTTTTTT
CAISASRTTDTGELFF
>14|TRBV7-9|TRBJ1-1|-|-
TGTGCCAGCAGCGCAAGCGGGATGGGTGGTGAAGCTTTCTTT
CASSASGMGGEAFF
>13|TRBV7-9|TRBJ2-7|TRBD1|many
TGTGCCAGCAGCCGACAGGGGGAGTACGAGCAGTACTTC
CASSRQGEYEQYF
>11|TRBV5-1|TRBJ1-1|TRBD1|-
TGCGCCAGCCTGCCGGGACAGGAAGCTTTCTTT
CASLPGQEAFF
>12|TRBV12-3/TRBV12-4|TRBJ1-1|-|many
TGTGCCAGCACCCGGTGGGACACTGAAGCTTTCTTT
CASTRWDTEAFF
>14|TRBV2|TRBJ2-2|-|many
TGTGCCAGCATGGAGGGGATGATCACCGGGGAGCTGTTTTTT
CASMEGMITGELFF
>16|TRBV6-5|TRBJ1-4|-|once
TGTGCCAGCAGTTACGGCCCTACTGGGGGCAGTGAAAAACTGTTTTTT
CASSYGPTGGSEKLFF
>13|TRBV7-9|TRBJ2-7|-|many
TGTGCCAGCAGCTACACGCAGTCCTACGAGCAGTACTTC
CASSYTQSYEQYF
>16|TRBV7-9|TRBJ2-5|TRBD1|many
TGTGCCAGCAGCTCGCCGGGACAGGGGTCGGGAGAGACCCAGTACTTC
CASSSPGQGSGETQYF
>14|TRBV12-3/TRBV12-4|TRBJ2-7|TRBD2|many
TGTGCCAGCGGTGGGACTAGCGGGTCCCACGAGCAGTACTTC
CASGGTSGSHEQYF
>14|TRBV7-9|TRBJ2-2|-|few
TGTGCCAGCAGCAGCGGGACAGGACGTGGGGAGCTGTTTTTT
CASSSGTGRGELFF
>15|TRBV14|TRBJ1-1|-|-
TGTGCCAGCTCACCATTACAGGGTCTGAACACTGAAGCTTTCTTT
CASSPLQGLNTEAFF
>15|TRBV10-3|TRBJ2-7|-|-
TGTGCCAGCAGTGGAACGGGACGCAGCTCCTACGAGCAGTACTTC
CASSGTGRSSYEQYF
>11|TRBV20-1|TRBJ1-4|-|many
TGCAGTGTTCCCCGGGGGGGAAAACTGTTTTTT
CSVPRGGKLFF
>14|TRBV5-1|TRBJ1-4|-|few
TGCGCCAGCAGCCCTAGCGGGGGAAATGAAAAACTGTTTTTT
CASSPSGGNEKLFF
>14|TRBV9|TRBJ1-2|-|many
TGTGCCAGCAGCGTAGGCAGCTTACAGCGTGGCTACACCTTC
CASSVGSLQRGYTF
>14|TRBV24-1|TRBJ1-2|-|many
TGTGCCACCAGTGATGCCACGGGGATCTATGGCTACACCTTC
CATSDATGIYGYTF
>13|TRBV20-1|TRBJ2-5|-|-
TGCAGTGCTAGAACCGACAGACAAGGGACCCAGTACTTC
CSARTDRQGTQYF
>14|TRBV29-1|TRBJ2-3|-|-
TGCAGCGTTTTGGAGGGGGGACGCACAGATACGCAGTATTTT
CSVLEGGRTDTQYF
>15|TRBV20-1|TRBJ1-5|TRBD1|many
TGCAGTGCTAGCCCTGAGACAGGGGAAGGCCAGCCCCAGCATTTT
CSASPETGEGQPQHF
>14|TRBV18|TRBJ2-7|-|-
TGTGCCAGCTCACCCTCGGAAGGGGGCTACGAGCAGTACTTC
CASSPSEGGYEQYF
>13|TRBV10-3|TRBJ1-1|TRBD1|-
TGTGCCAGCAGTTCCGGACAGGGGGCTGAAGCTTTCTTT
CASSSGQGAEAFF
>16|TRBV12-5|TRBJ1-1|TRBD1|-
TGTGCTAGTGGTTTGGTGCTGACAGGGGCAAACACTGAAGCTTTCTTT
CASGLVLTGANTEAFF
>13|TRBV10-3|TRBJ1-2|-|-
TGTGCCAGCAGTGAAGGACATGGCAGTGGCTACACCTTC
CASSEGHGSGYTF
>15|TRBV12-3/TRBV12-4|TRBJ1-4|-|many
TGTGCCAGCAGTGTCGAGCTTGCAACTAATGAAAAACTGTTTTTT
CASSVELATNEKLFF
>17|TRBV2|TRBJ1-1|-|many
TGTGCCAGCAATCTTCCGCGACAGCCCAAGATGAACACTGAAGCTTTCTTT
CASNLPRQPKMNTEAFF
>15|TRBV24-1|TRBJ2-5|-|-
TGTGCCACCAGTGATCCTCAGACAGCGCAAGAGGCCCAGTGCTTC
CATSDPQTAQEAQCF
>17|TRBV6-6|TRBJ1-4|TRBD1|-
TGTGCCAGCAGTTACTCGAAAGGACAGGGGGCGCCTGAAAAACTGTTTTTT
CASSYSKGQGAPEKLFF
>16|TRBV5-1|TRBJ1-3|-|many
TGCGCCAGCAGCTTTGACAGGACCAACTCTGGAAACACCATATATTTT
CASSFDRTNSGNTIYF
>17|TRBV10-2|TRBJ2-2|-|-
TGTGCCAGCAGCTTTGGCCGTGCTAGCGATTACACCGGGGAGCTGTTTTTT
CASSFGRASDYTGELFF
>12|TRBV2|TRBJ1-2|-|-
TGTGCCAGCTCGTACAGGGCAACTGGCTACACCTTC
CASSYRATGYTF
>12|TRBV12-5|TRBJ2-5|TRBD1|-
TGTGCTAGTGCTAGAGACAGGGGCCCCCAGTACTTC
CASARDRGPQYF
>13|TRBV6-5|TRBJ2-7|-|many
TGTGCCAGCAGTCCCCCTCCCGCGCACGAGCAGTACTTC
CASSPPPAHEQYF
>13|TRBV25-1|TRBJ2-5|-|-
TGTGCCAGCAGTTTTAGAGGGATGGAGACCCAGTACTTC
CASSFRGMETQYF
>12|TRBV6-1|TRBJ2-7|-|few
TGTGCCAGCCTCCTAGACCTCTACGAGCAGTACTTC
CASLLDLYEQYF
>15|TRBV19|TRBJ2-5|TRBD2|many
TGTGCCAGTAAATATAGCGGGTTGTACCAAGAGACCCAGTACTTC
CASKYSGLYQETQYF